This record covers a single T cell receptor (beta chain). Ten or more counts support this clonotype. Its antigen is still unknown. Base qualities are not provided; no much larger clone lies one nucleotide away. The treatment or condition tag for this specimen amounts to: live attenuated yellow fever vaccine strain. A standard Ficoll-Paque protocol was used to isolate PBMCs from peripheral blood. Dynabeads CD4 and CD8 positive selection kits were used to isolate the CD4 and CD8 T-cell fractions. TriZol was used to extract RNA from bulk PBMCs, CD4 and CD8 fractions, and dextramer-positive and dextramer-negative fractions. The sample comes from a study of T cells after yellow fever vaccination (dated by TCRdb to between 2018 and 2020). Turning to the overall study: The SMART-Seq v4 Ultra Low Input RNA kit was used to prepare libraries from fractions with low cell numbers. To follow T-cell clones before and after primary and booster YFV17D yellow fever vaccination, bulk TCR alpha and beta repertoires were sequenced over time. Two healthy male donors made up the cohort, one aged 18 to 29 years and the other aged 30 to 40 years. Blood samples were taken at several timepoints before and after primary and secondary immunization, and bulk PBMC replicates and cell subsets were isolated.

Study-level results and caveats: Compared with the primary T-cell response, the secondary T-cell response was weaker but faster, peaking on day 5 rather than day 15. Because only a couple of donors were included in the study, the extent to which the findings can be generalized is limited. After the booster, most clones that had expanded after primary vaccination were detected again (around 97% of CD4 and around nine tenths of CD8), suggesting broad maintenance of memory. A small fraction of clonotypes appeared in both the CD4 and CD8 compartments, likely as a result of convergent recombination. FACS-sorted repertoires could contain abundant contaminating clonotypes from the bulk population, so computational filtering was required.

TCR cDNA was synthesized by 5'RACE template switching, through which a universal primer site and unique molecular identifiers were introduced. Priming of cDNA synthesis was performed from both the TCR alpha and TCR beta constant segments. Library amplification involved two PCR steps, and the second step added sample barcodes and sequencing adapters. Libraries were sequenced on Illumina HiSeq 2500 (2x100 bp) or NovaSeq (2x150 bp). Processing in the source paper ran as follows. Demultiplexing of reads and collapsing into UMI consensus sequences were performed with MIGEC, and V(D)J alignment was carried out with MiXCR. Clonotypes responding to the vaccine were identified with edgeR on replicate PBMC samples, with the criteria of FDR below 0.01 and a log2 fold change above 5 up to day 15. Each bulk clonotype received a CD4 or CD8 identity based on whether the sequenced CD4 or CD8 repertoire contained that clonotype at higher abundance. TCRdb reran the public reads through fastp at Q25 and MiXCR, keeping productive beta chains. A single entry per CDR3 protein holds the most common genes and DNA from its merged rows. These V and J calls are TCRdb output, not the study's own analysis. A total of tens of thousands of distinct CDR3 sequences appear in this sample, 7.3% of them only once. The leading ten clones occupy around 28% of the sample.

Relative to germline, V is missing 4 bases and J is missing 6 bases, with 13 bases of the junction outside any gene match. Looking up the germline V gene yields CDR1 SNHLY and CDR2 FYNNEI. The CDR3 covers 17 residues, taking in both the cysteine and the phenylalanine. Kept here is only the CDR3 DNA, which spans 51 bases and is read in frame from base 1. The sequencing used CD8+ T cells sorted from PBMCs, collected around 10 days after the first yellow fever vaccination. The TCR sequence derives from a man between 18 and 29 years old who received the YFV17D yellow fever vaccine. The chain couples TRBV2 to TRBJ2-2; TRBD2 matches 8 bases in the middle. The DNA reads TGTGCCAGCAGTGGCCCCTTAGCGGGGACCCAAGCCGGGGAGCTGTTTTTT. Translation gives CASSGPLAGTQAGELFF.